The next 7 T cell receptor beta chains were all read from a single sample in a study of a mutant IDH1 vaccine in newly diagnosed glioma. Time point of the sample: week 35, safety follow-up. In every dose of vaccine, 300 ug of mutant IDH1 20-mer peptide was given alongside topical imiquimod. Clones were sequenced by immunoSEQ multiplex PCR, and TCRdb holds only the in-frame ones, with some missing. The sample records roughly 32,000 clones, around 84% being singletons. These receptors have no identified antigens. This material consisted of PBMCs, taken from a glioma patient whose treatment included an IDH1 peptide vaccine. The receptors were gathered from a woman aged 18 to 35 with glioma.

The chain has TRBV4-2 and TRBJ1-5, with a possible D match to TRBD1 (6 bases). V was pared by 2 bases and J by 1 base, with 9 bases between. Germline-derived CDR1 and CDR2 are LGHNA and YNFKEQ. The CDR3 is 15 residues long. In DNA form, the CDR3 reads TGTGCCAGCAGCCAATCCGGGACAAGCAATCAGCCCCAGCATTTT. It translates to CASSQSGTSNQPQHF.

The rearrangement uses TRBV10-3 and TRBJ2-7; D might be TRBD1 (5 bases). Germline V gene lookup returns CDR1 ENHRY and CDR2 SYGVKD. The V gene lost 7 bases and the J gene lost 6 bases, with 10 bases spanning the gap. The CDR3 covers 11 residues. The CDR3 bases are TGTGCCATCACGGCAGGGCGCGAGCAGTACTTC. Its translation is CAITAGREQYF.

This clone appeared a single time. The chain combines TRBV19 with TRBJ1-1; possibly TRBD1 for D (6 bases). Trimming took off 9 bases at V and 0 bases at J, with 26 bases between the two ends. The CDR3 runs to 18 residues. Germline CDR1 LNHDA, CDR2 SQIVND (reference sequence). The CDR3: CARRRWFDRRSLNTEAFF. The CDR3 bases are TGTGCCAGAAGAAGGTGGTTTGACAGGAGGTCCCTGAACACTGAAGCTTTCTTT.

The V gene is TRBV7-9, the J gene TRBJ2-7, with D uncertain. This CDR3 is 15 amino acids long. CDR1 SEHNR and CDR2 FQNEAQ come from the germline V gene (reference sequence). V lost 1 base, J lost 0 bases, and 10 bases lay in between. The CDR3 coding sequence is TGTGCCAGCAGCTTAGAGATGGCAAGCTCCTACGAGCAGTACTTC. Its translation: CASSLEMASSYEQYF.

DNA of the CDR3: TGTGCCAGCAGGGAGATCCAAGCTTTCTTT. As protein: CASREIQAFF. This chain links TRBV2 with TRBJ1-1; the D is unclear. The germline gives CDR1 SNHLY, CDR2 FYNNEI. The CDR3 consists of 10 residues. Trimming left V 6 bases short and J 9 bases short, with 8 bases between.

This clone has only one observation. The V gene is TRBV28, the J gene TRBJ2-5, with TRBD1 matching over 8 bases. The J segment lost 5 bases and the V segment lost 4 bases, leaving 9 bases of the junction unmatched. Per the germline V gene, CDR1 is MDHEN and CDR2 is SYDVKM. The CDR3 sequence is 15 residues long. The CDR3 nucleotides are TGTGCCAGCAGTTCAGCAGGGGGCGTTTCGGAGACCCAGTACTTC. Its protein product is CASSSAGGVSETQYF.

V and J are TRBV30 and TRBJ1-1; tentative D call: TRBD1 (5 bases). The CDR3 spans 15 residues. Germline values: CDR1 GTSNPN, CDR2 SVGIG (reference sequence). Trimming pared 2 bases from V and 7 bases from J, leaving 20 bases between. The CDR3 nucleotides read TGTGCCTGGAGTCTACCCGGGACCGCGAGGCGTGAAGCTTTCTTT. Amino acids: CAWSLPGTARREAFF.